Following are 4 T cell receptor beta chains from one sample sequenced in a study of cytomegalovirus exposure and HLA in healthy donors. Sequencing was performed with immunoSEQ multiplex PCR; in TCRdb, only in-frame clones are kept and a portion is missing. Seen here are about 130,000 clones, roughly nine tenths observed once, and the top ten hold approximately 1.2%. Sequencing input: PBMCs. The receptors originated from a woman under 30 in good health and CMV-seronegative.

This chain connects TRBV6-5 to TRBJ1-5; D is ambiguous. Germline CDR1 reads MNHEY; CDR2 reads SVGAGI. The CDR3 spans 14 residues. V was pared by 0 bases and J by 9 bases, with 12 bases between. The CDR3 bases are TGTGCCAGCAGTTACTCGGACGGCCGGGGGCCCCAGCATTTT. Its translation: CASSYSDGRGPQHF.

This chain links TRBV19 with TRBJ2-7; possibly TRBD2 for D (5 bases). Trimming took off 10 bases at V and 1 base at J, with 14 bases between the two ends. Germline V lookup: CDR1 LNHDA, CDR2 SQIVND (reference sequence). The CDR3 runs to 13 residues. The CDR3 spells CATRARSSYEQYF. CDR3 nucleotide sequence: TGTGCCACGAGGGCCAGGTCATCCTACGAGCAGTACTTC.

There are a few counts of this clone. The chain couples TRBV12-5 to TRBJ1-5, with D hard to call. This CDR3 contains 11 residues. The V gene's germline CDR1 is LGHNT and CDR2 FRNRAP. Trimming removed 5 bases at V and 4 bases at J, with 3 bases between. Here the CDR3 reads CASGLNQPQHF. DNA of the CDR3: TGTGCTAGTGGTCTAAATCAGCCCCAGCATTTT.

In its sample, this clone was seen a few times. The chain employs TRBV5-1 and TRBJ1-2; D not certain. V was trimmed by 4 bases and J by 4 bases, leaving 17 bases between them. Looked up from germline, CDR1 is SGHRS and CDR2 is YFSETQ. The CDR3 runs to 15 residues. Written as DNA, the CDR3 is TGCGCCAGCAGCAGGGAGGTAGATCAAGGCTATGGCTACACCTTC. Its protein is CASSREVDQGYGYTF.